A selection of T cell receptor beta chains follows, all from one sample in a study of response to subunit inactivated influenza vaccine. TCRdb reanalysed the RT-PCR reads using MiXCR and keeps one entry per CDR3 protein. The sample has 800,000 or so distinct CDR3 sequences; around 20% are singletons. Sequenced here: PBMCs from blood, sampled around 5 days after vaccination. These receptors all stem from a man aged 45-65 years who received an inactivated influenza vaccine. Each CDR3 is given without its conserved first and last residue. The order of the fields is J gene, V gene, CDR3 protein.

j_gene: TRBJ2-3; v_gene: TRBV28; CDR3aa: ASSTLVELDTQY
j_gene: TRBJ2-1; v_gene: TRBV4-2; CDR3aa: ASSQVPRLAEDNEQF
j_gene: TRBJ2-3; v_gene: TRBV20-1; CDR3aa: SARGLAGGPSADTQY
j_gene: TRBJ2-3; v_gene: TRBV5-1; CDR3aa: ASSGSVQPGTDTQY
j_gene: TRBJ1-2; v_gene: TRBV12-3/TRBV12-4; CDR3aa: ASSLAGEVSGGYT
j_gene: TRBJ1-1; v_gene: TRBV5-1; CDR3aa: ASSLKGQTNMNTEAF
j_gene: TRBJ1-1; v_gene: TRBV14; CDR3aa: ASSREPGSEAF
j_gene: TRBJ2-1; v_gene: TRBV5-1; CDR3aa: ASGSGEQF
j_gene: TRBJ2-7; v_gene: TRBV5-6; CDR3aa: ASSKGGLAGDEQY
j_gene: TRBJ2-3; v_gene: TRBV9; CDR3aa: ASSGRLAGGSPDTQY
j_gene: TRBJ1-1; v_gene: TRBV2; CDR3aa: ASSGNRISIMNTEAF
j_gene: TRBJ2-1; v_gene: TRBV5-1; CDR3aa: ASSLAALAGRNEQF
j_gene: TRBJ1-1; v_gene: TRBV5-1; CDR3aa: ASSQGRMNTEAF
j_gene: TRBJ2-5; v_gene: TRBV20-1; CDR3aa: KLRGGAVETQY
j_gene: TRBJ1-4; v_gene: TRBV7-2; CDR3aa: ASSPPVNEKLF
j_gene: TRBJ2-5; v_gene: TRBV27; CDR3aa: ASSLRDSQETQY
j_gene: TRBJ1-5; v_gene: TRBV15; CDR3aa: ATRASGAYSNQPQH
j_gene: TRBJ2-1; v_gene: TRBV7-6; CDR3aa: ASTKGTSGSPYNEQF
j_gene: TRBJ2-7; v_gene: TRBV29-1; CDR3aa: SVEEALGEQY
j_gene: TRBJ1-2; v_gene: TRBV5-4; CDR3aa: ASSLAGIPNGYT
j_gene: TRBJ2-6; v_gene: TRBV24-1; CDR3aa: ATSDPPHRSGANVLT
j_gene: TRBJ2-1; v_gene: TRBV7-7; CDR3aa: ASSLRSSGRPNEQF
j_gene: TRBJ2-7; v_gene: TRBV6-2/TRBV6-3; CDR3aa: ASSLSQESVYEQY
j_gene: TRBJ2-1; v_gene: TRBV12-3/TRBV12-4; CDR3aa: ASSLAGDYNEQF
j_gene: TRBJ2-3; v_gene: TRBV6-5; CDR3aa: ASSYFQTDTQY
j_gene: TRBJ2-3; v_gene: TRBV6-5; CDR3aa: ASSYSMAEWGDTQY
j_gene: TRBJ2-5; v_gene: TRBV2; CDR3aa: ASSEALRLAGGPSQETQY
j_gene: TRBJ2-1; v_gene: TRBV12-3/TRBV12-4; CDR3aa: ASSSGLRGYEQF
j_gene: TRBJ2-7; v_gene: TRBV10-3; CDR3aa: AISDRDRVTYEQY
j_gene: TRBJ2-7; v_gene: TRBV6-2/TRBV6-3; CDR3aa: ASKSKGTYEQY
j_gene: TRBJ2-7; v_gene: TRBV20-1; CDR3aa: CAQPLQGGKTYEQY
j_gene: TRBJ2-1; v_gene: TRBV2; CDR3aa: ASTRQWGNEQF
j_gene: TRBJ2-1; v_gene: TRBV6-1; CDR3aa: ASTLPSGYNEQF
j_gene: TRBJ2-7; v_gene: TRBV20-1; CDR3aa: SASGPGYEQY
j_gene: TRBJ2-7; v_gene: TRBV20-1; CDR3aa: SDLTGNEQY
j_gene: TRBJ2-7; v_gene: TRBV28; CDR3aa: ASLGVSYEQY
j_gene: TRBJ2-3; v_gene: TRBV6-2/TRBV6-3; CDR3aa: ASSYQSSGTGFADTQY
j_gene: TRBJ2-1; v_gene: TRBV5-1; CDR3aa: ASSADRDEQF
j_gene: TRBJ2-3; v_gene: TRBV10-3; CDR3aa: AISEWAPSTDTQY
j_gene: TRBJ2-7; v_gene: TRBV6-5; CDR3aa: ASSYSGRVYEQY
j_gene: TRBJ2-1; v_gene: TRBV6-5; CDR3aa: ASSYSKLAGYNEQF
j_gene: TRBJ1-5; v_gene: TRBV19; CDR3aa: ASTPLQNSNQPQH
j_gene: TRBJ2-4; v_gene: TRBV9; CDR3aa: ASSKRTRGQGGKNIQY
j_gene: TRBJ2-3; v_gene: TRBV5-1; CDR3aa: ASSSPGHTDTQY
j_gene: TRBJ2-3; v_gene: TRBV20-1; CDR3aa: SARDGGQSTDTQY
j_gene: TRBJ1-2; v_gene: TRBV6-1; CDR3aa: ATTKEGGRSYT
j_gene: TRBJ2-1; v_gene: TRBV10-3; CDR3aa: AISGGGAQGYNEQF
j_gene: TRBJ1-1; v_gene: TRBV29-1; CDR3aa: SVEGDRGNTEAS
j_gene: TRBJ2-7; v_gene: TRBV5-1; CDR3aa: ASSAGQTGAVEQY
j_gene: TRBJ2-6; v_gene: TRBV4-3; CDR3aa: ASSQALQVSGANVLT
j_gene: TRBJ2-5; v_gene: TRBV7-2; CDR3aa: ASSLTRGGGETQY
j_gene: TRBJ2-1; v_gene: TRBV7-3; CDR3aa: ASSFGLQGRDGQF
j_gene: TRBJ2-6; v_gene: TRBV20-1; CDR3aa: SARAGGSGANVLT
j_gene: TRBJ2-1; v_gene: TRBV5-8; CDR3aa: ASSLDWDQF
j_gene: TRBJ1-1; v_gene: TRBV6-2/TRBV6-3; CDR3aa: ASSVSRSVNTEAF
j_gene: TRBJ1-5; v_gene: TRBV20-1; CDR3aa: SARVLGSNQPQH
j_gene: TRBJ2-1; v_gene: TRBV12-3/TRBV12-4; CDR3aa: ASSLSGPRHNEQF